The 22 T cell receptor beta chains below all came from one sample that was sequenced in a study of shared clonotypes between healthy human individuals. TCRdb's table, derived via immunoSEQ multiplex PCR, lists solely in-frame clones and lacks some. This table has about 1.5 million clones, 95% to 99% appearing once. The sequenced sample was naive CD4+ T cells sorted from blood. As to subset: CD45RA+ positively selected. These receptors came from a young man in good health.

The chain joins TRBV4-2 to TRBJ2-1; weak D call: TRBD1 (8 bases). CDR3 length: 16 amino acids. The germline V and J ends were trimmed by 1 base and 9 bases, with 19 bases remaining between them. The germline gives CDR1 LGHNA, CDR2 YNFKEQ. In DNA, the CDR3 is TGTGCCAGCAGCCAAGGGGAGGGGACAGGCGACAGTGAGCAGTTCTTC. Translation: CASSQGEGTGDSEQFF.

This chain joins TRBV9 and TRBJ2-3, with 8 bases that match TRBD1. V trimming: 4 bases; J trimming: 3 bases; junction bases outside the gene matches: 10. Looked up from germline, CDR1 is SGDLS and CDR2 is YYNGEE. This CDR3 spans 16 amino acids. CDR3 DNA: TGTGCCAGCAGCTCCCGGACAGGGCTGGGAACAGATACGCAGTATTTT. Protein product: CASSSRTGLGTDTQYF. The full variable domain, with the rest looked up from reference TRBV9 and TRBJ2-3, is DSGVTQTPKHLITATGQRVTLRCSPRSGDLSVYWYQQSLDQGLQFLIQYYNGEERAKGNILERFSAQQFPDLHSELNLSSLELGDSALYFCASSSRTGLGTDTQYFGPGTRLTVL.

This rearrangement joins TRBV10-3 to TRBJ2-5, with 10 bases matching TRBD2. CDR3 length: 15 residues. Per the germline V gene, CDR1 is ENHRY and CDR2 is SYGVKD. Trimming removed 0 bases from V and 10 bases from J; junction bases left unmatched: 8. As DNA, the CDR3 is TGTGCCATCAGTGAGTCGGATAGCGGGAGGATAGGCCAGTACTTC. Translation: CAISESDSGRIGQYF.

This clone was detected once. V gene TRBV7-2 combines with J gene TRBJ2-7; D is possibly TRBD1 (5 bases). The germline gives CDR1 SGHTA, CDR2 FQGNSA. Trimming cost V 5 bases and J 0 bases, with 11 bases left between them. CDR3 size: 14 residues. This chain's CDR3 is CASSGARYSYEQYF. CDR3 nucleotide sequence: TGTGCCAGCAGCGGGGCCCGGTACTCCTACGAGCAGTACTTC.

V gene TRBV28 combines with J gene TRBJ1-2; possible D gene TRBD1, 5 bases. V shed 2 bases and J shed 8 bases, with 15 bases lying between them. From germline, CDR1 is MDHEN and CDR2 SYDVKM. The CDR3 length is 14 residues. The DNA of the CDR3 is TGTGCCAGCAGTTTAACCCCGGGAGGGGCCGGCTACACCTTC. This codes for CASSLTPGGAGYTF.

The chain carries TRBV11-3 and TRBJ2-2, with D uncertain. CDR1 SGHNT and CDR2 YENEEA come from the germline V gene. V was pared by 1 base and J by 7 bases, with 7 bases between. The length of the CDR3 is 13 residues. The CDR3 here is CASSLVTGGELFF. The CDR3 bases are TGTGCCAGCAGCTTAGTTACGGGCGGGGAGCTGTTTTTT.

This sequence joins TRBV13 and TRBJ1-5; unclear D gene. Trimming removed 0 bases at V and 6 bases at J, with 6 bases between. The CDR3 sequence is 13 residues long. CDR1 PRHDT and CDR2 FYEKMQ come from the germline V gene (reference sequence). The CDR3 is CASSLGIGQPQHF. In nucleotides, the CDR3 is TGTGCCAGCAGCTTAGGGATAGGTCAGCCCCAGCATTTT.

The chain carries TRBV18 and TRBJ2-1; TRBD2 agrees at 8 bases. Per germline, CDR1 KGHSH and CDR2 LQKENI. The CDR3 runs 17 residues. V shed 3 bases and J 4 bases; nucleotides not matched to a gene: 11. The CDR3 loop is CASSPPTREGLYNEQFF. The CDR3 region has the DNA TGTGCCAGCTCACCCCCAACACGGGAGGGCCTGTACAATGAGCAGTTCTTC.

The chain has TRBV18 and TRBJ2-1; 9 bases align to TRBD2. V was pared by 3 bases and J by 5 bases, with 11 bases of the junction left unmatched. Per the germline V gene, CDR1 is KGHSH and CDR2 is LQKENI. The CDR3 has 17 amino acids. DNA for the CDR3: TGTGCCAGCTCACCTATTTACAGCGGGAGGATTAACAATGAGCAGTTCTTC. As protein: CASSPIYSGRINNEQFF.

The chain couples TRBV27 to TRBJ2-7; TRBD1 matches 8 bases. There are 13 residues in the CDR3. Germline V gene data show CDR1 as MNHEY and CDR2 as SMNVEV (reference sequence). V lost 4 bases, J lost 3 bases, and 2 bases stayed unmatched. CDR3 sequence: CASSYRGYYEQYF. In nucleotides, the CDR3 is TGTGCCAGCAGTTACAGGGGGTACTACGAGCAGTACTTC.

V gene TRBV28 combines with J gene TRBJ1-4, with TRBD1 matching over 7 bases. The CDR3 is made up of 15 amino acids. In germline, CDR1 is MDHEN, CDR2 SYDVKM. V trimming: 4 bases; J trimming: 8 bases; junction bases outside the gene matches: 10. The CDR3: CASSSNRGMGEKLFF. CDR3 in DNA: TGTGCCAGCAGTTCCAACAGGGGAATGGGGGAAAAACTGTTTTTT.

The chain links TRBV5-6 to TRBJ1-4; no firm D call. The CDR3 is made up of 15 amino acids. V was pared by 0 bases and J by 6 bases, with 12 bases between. Germline CDR1 SGHDT, CDR2 YYEEEE. CDR3 bases: TGTGCCAGCAGCTTGGTGGGCGAAGCCGATGAAAAACTGTTTTTT. This encodes CASSLVGEADEKLFF.

Points on this clone: The sample carries other DNA sequences with the same CDR3. The chain recombines TRBV4-1 with TRBJ2-3, with D possibly matching TRBD2 (5 bases). The CDR3 has 14 amino acids. Germline CDR1 reads MGHRA; CDR2 reads YSYEKL. V lost 0 bases to trimming and J lost 3 bases, with 7 bases between them. Here the CDR3 DNA reads TGCGCCAGCAGCCAAGACCGGGGTACAGATACGCAGTATTTT. This gives the protein CASSQDRGTDTQYF.

This clone showed up just once. The genes are TRBV9 and TRBJ2-1; possibly TRBD1 or TRBD2 for D (5 bases each). Trimming took 3 bases from V and 10 from J, leaving 17 bases between them. Germline CDR1 and CDR2: SGDLS and YYNGEE. The CDR3 length is 14 residues. This CDR3 reads CASSEAPSRGEQFF. CDR3 in DNA: TGTGCCAGCAGCGAGGCCCCCAGCCGGGGCGAGCAGTTCTTC. The full variable domain, in which reference TRBV9 and TRBJ2-1 provide the parts outside the CDR3, is DSGVTQTPKHLITATGQRVTLRCSPRSGDLSVYWYQQSLDQGLQFLIQYYNGEERAKGNILERFSAQQFPDLHSELNLSSLELGDSALYFCASSEAPSRGEQFFGPGTRLTVL.

The rearrangement joins TRBV28 to TRBJ1-1; TRBD1 aligns across 10 bases. Trimming cost V 6 bases and J 11 bases; bases outside gene matches: 12. This CDR3 is built from 14 residues. CDR1 and CDR2 from the germline V gene are MDHEN and SYDVKM. Here the CDR3 DNA reads TGTGCCAGCAGCACTCCGGGACAGGGGCTTAGGGCTTTCTTT. Translated, it gives CASSTPGQGLRAFF. Combining the CDR3 with reference TRBV28 and TRBJ1-1 gives the whole variable domain DVKVTQSSRYLVKRTGEKVFLECVQDMDHENMFWYRQDPGLGLRLIYFSYDVKMKEKGDIPEGYSVSREKKERFSLILESASTNQTSMYLCASSTPGQGLRAFFGQGTRLTVV.

The V gene is TRBV7-2, the J gene TRBJ2-1; 8 positions match TRBD1. V dropped 2 bases and J dropped 7; count of bases not matched to a gene: 4. This CDR3 region has 14 residues. Germline values: CDR1 SGHTA, CDR2 FQGNSA. Written as DNA, the CDR3 is TGTGCCAGCAGCTTACAGGGGGCGTTGAATGAGCAGTTCTTC. Its translation: CASSLQGALNEQFF.

The chain couples TRBV5-1 to TRBJ2-1, with D tentatively TRBD2 (5 bases). This CDR3 is 15 amino acids long. Germline V gives CDR1 SGHRS, CDR2 YFSETQ. Trimming left V 4 bases short and J 4 bases short, with 15 bases between. This CDR3 reads CASSTEAVIYNEQFF. CDR3 DNA: TGCGCCAGCAGCACGGAAGCGGTTATATACAATGAGCAGTTCTTC.

V is TRBV28 and J is TRBJ2-3; 12 bases line up with TRBD2. CDR3 length: 16 residues. Germline V gives CDR1 MDHEN, CDR2 SYDVKM. V was clipped by 3 bases and J by 7 bases; unmatched bases: 8. CDR3 sequence: CASSFPSGRAGHTQYF. CDR3 sequence (DNA): TGTGCCAGCAGTTTCCCTAGCGGGAGGGCGGGCCATACGCAGTATTTT. The full variable domain, with the rest looked up from reference TRBV28 and TRBJ2-3, is DVKVTQSSRYLVKRTGEKVFLECVQDMDHENMFWYRQDPGLGLRLIYFSYDVKMKEKGDIPEGYSVSREKKERFSLILESASTNQTSMYLCASSFPSGRAGHTQYFGPGTRLTVL.

This chain connects TRBV10-1 to TRBJ2-3; 11 nucleotides match TRBD2. Trimming cost V 4 bases and J 3 bases; bases outside gene matches: 0. Germline CDR1 is WNHNN and CDR2 is SYGVQD (reference sequence). This CDR3 contains 14 residues. CDR3 coding DNA: TGCGCCAGCAGTGCTAGCGGGAGGACAGATACGCAGTATTTT. Its translation: CASSASGRTDTQYF.

Here the CDR3 reads CASSGVGANVLTF. The CDR3 DNA reads as TGTGCCAGCAGTGGGGTCGGGGCCAACGTCCTGACTTTC. The chain joins TRBV5-5 to TRBJ2-6; D gene uncertain. The CDR3 totals 13 residues. Trimming pared 5 bases from V and 4 bases from J, leaving 7 bases between. Germline V gives CDR1 SGHKS, CDR2 YYEKEE (reference sequence).

The rearrangement links TRBV29-1 to TRBJ2-1, with TRBD2 identical over 12 bases. The V gene end was trimmed by 1 base and the J gene end by 10 bases; junction bases not matched to a gene: 11. The CDR3 covers 16 residues. Germline V gives CDR1 SQVTM, CDR2 ANQGSEA. The CDR3 is CSVEGTGTSGRTEQFF. The CDR3 DNA is TGCAGCGTTGAAGGAACAGGTACTAGCGGGAGGACCGAGCAGTTCTTC.

The chain recombines TRBV18 with TRBJ2-2; tentatively, D is TRBD2 (6 bases). The ends were cut back, 6 bases at V and 7 bases at J, with 18 bases in the middle. CDR3 length: 15 residues. Germline CDR1 and CDR2: KGHSH and LQKENI. The CDR3 coding sequence is TGTGCCAGCTCCCGCCTCGGGGGAGTGGTCGGGGAGCTGTTTTTT. Translating it yields CASSRLGGVVGELFF.